The 16 T cell receptor beta chains reported below all come from one sample, sequenced in a study of OX40 agonist ivuxolimab in advanced cancers. Method: immunoSEQ multiplex PCR; TCRdb's copy keeps in-frame clones and lacks some. The sample contains over 75,000 clones, roughly 86% of which appear only once. The sequenced sample was CD4+ or CD8+ T cells sorted from blood, obtained in a trial of the OX40 agonist ivuxolimab. The receptors derive from an adult with an advanced solid tumor such as melanoma, head and neck, liver or kidney cancer.

V gene TRBV9 combines with J gene TRBJ2-5; D possibly corresponds to TRBD1 (5 bases). The CDR3 is 13 residues long. Germline CDR1 SGDLS, CDR2 YYNGEE. V lost 1 base and J 4 bases, leaving 8 bases between the germline ends. CDR3 DNA: TGTGCCAGCAGCGTAAGAAGGGGAGAGACCCAGTACTTC. Its protein is CASSVRRGETQYF.

The CDR3 reads CASSPSVAAANEQFF. In DNA, the CDR3 is TGCGCCAGCAGCCCCTCCGTAGCGGCCGCGAATGAGCAGTTCTTC. The chain has TRBV5-1 and TRBJ2-1; D might be TRBD2 (6 bases). V was clipped by 4 bases and J by 7 bases, with 18 bases between them. This CDR3 has 15 residues. The germline V gene has CDR1 SGHRS and CDR2 YFSETQ.

The chain links TRBV19 to TRBJ2-3, with D tentatively TRBD1 (5 bases). V gave up 4 bases and J gave up 3 bases, with 8 bases separating them. This CDR3 has 13 amino acids. From germline, CDR1 is LNHDA and CDR2 SQIVND (reference sequence). The CDR3 DNA reads TGTGCCAGTAGTACAGGGATAACAGATACGCAGTATTTT. This encodes CASSTGITDTQYF.

The CDR3 protein is CASSQVGSGKVDTQYF. DNA of the CDR3: TGCGCCAGCAGCCAAGTCGGATCGGGGAAGGTAGATACGCAGTATTTT. The chain is built from TRBV4-1 and TRBJ2-3, with D maybe TRBD2 (5 bases). The V and J ends lost 1 base and 5 bases respectively, with 16 bases between them. Germline V gene sequence: CDR1 MGHRA, CDR2 YSYEKL. This CDR3 region has 16 residues.

This chain links TRBV7-9 with TRBJ2-1; D is undetermined. The germline V gene encodes CDR1 SEHNR and CDR2 FQNEAQ (reference sequence). This CDR3 comprises 14 residues. The V end lost 5 bases, the J end lost 3 bases, and 11 bases lay between the germline ends. The CDR3 spells CASSRSINYNEQFF. The CDR3 DNA follows: TGTGCCAGCAGCCGTTCTATAAACTACAATGAGCAGTTCTTC.

The rearrangement joins TRBV19 to TRBJ2-7, with 8 bases fitting TRBD1. This CDR3 has 13 amino acids. The junction had 5 bases not matched to a gene; V was cut back by 5 bases and J by 5 bases. Germline lookup yields CDR1 LNHDA and CDR2 SQIVND (reference sequence). CDR3 in DNA: TGTGCCAGTAGTGGCAACAGGGGGAACGAGCAGTACTTC. It encodes CASSGNRGNEQYF.

The rearrangement uses TRBV27 and TRBJ1-1; D not certain. V lost 6 bases to trimming and J lost 0 bases, with 17 bases between them. CDR3 length: 16 amino acids. CDR1 and CDR2 from the germline V gene are MNHEY and SMNVEV (reference sequence). The CDR3 here is CASSFNTASLNTEAFF. CDR3 bases: TGTGCCAGCAGCTTCAATACGGCGAGCCTGAACACTGAAGCTTTCTTT.

The chain uses TRBV5-1 and TRBJ2-7; D gene unclear. V was shortened by 0 bases and J by 4 bases, with 11 bases between the two germline ends. This CDR3 comprises 14 residues. CDR1 is SGHRS, CDR2 YFSETQ, per germline. The chain's CDR3 is CASSLAVRQYEQYF. CDR3 nucleotide sequence: TGCGCCAGCAGCTTGGCCGTGCGGCAATACGAGCAGTACTTC.

This clone was seen just once. The chain joins TRBV28 to TRBJ1-1, with D possibly matching TRBD1 (5 bases). The germline V and J ends were trimmed by 2 bases and 9 bases, with 19 bases remaining between them. In germline, CDR1 is MDHEN, CDR2 SYDVKM. CDR3 length equals 15 residues. CDR3 protein: CASSLVEWGRGQAFF. CDR3 bases: TGTGCCAGCAGTTTAGTTGAATGGGGCCGGGGACAAGCTTTCTTT.

The chain carries TRBV9 and TRBJ2-5, with D possibly TRBD2 on 6 matching bases. The CDR3 spans 16 residues. Trimming cost V 0 bases and J 1 base, with 13 bases left between them. Germline V gene lookup returns CDR1 SGDLS and CDR2 YYNGEE. For the CDR3, the DNA is TGTGCCAGCAGCGTAGGAGGGGCGGGGTCCCAAGAGACCCAGTACTTC. Translated, it gives CASSVGGAGSQETQYF.

The chain employs TRBV5-1 and TRBJ1-5, with D perhaps TRBD1 (6 bases). V was pared by 0 bases and J by 6 bases, with 13 bases between. There are 15 residues in the CDR3. The germline CDR1 and CDR2 sequences are SGHRS and YFSETQ. As DNA, the CDR3 is TGCGCCAGCAGCTTGGTGCCGGGGGCCGCTCAGCCCCAGCATTTT. Encoded protein: CASSLVPGAAQPQHF.

The V gene is TRBV27, the J gene TRBJ2-3; 7 positions match TRBD1. Germline CDR1 reads MNHEY; CDR2 reads SMNVEV (reference sequence). CDR3 size: 16 residues. The junction had 13 bases not matched to a gene; V was cut back by 6 bases and J by 4 bases. CDR3 sequence (DNA): TGTGCCAGCAGCCCCGCTGGAAGGGGGCGAGCAGATACGCAGTATTTT. Residues: CASSPAGRGRADTQYF.

The J gene is TRBJ1-5, the V gene TRBV19, with 9 bases identical to TRBD1. The CDR3 length is 14 residues. V shed 8 bases and J 7 bases; nucleotides not matched to a gene: 9. Looked up from germline, CDR1 is LNHDA and CDR2 is SQIVND (reference sequence). CDR3 nucleotide sequence: TGTGCCAGTTTGGGGGACAGGGCTTACCAGCCCCAGCATTTT. As protein: CASLGDRAYQPQHF.

V is TRBV10-3 and J is TRBJ2-3; TRBD1 matches at 10 bases. The length of the CDR3 is 15 residues. Germline trimming cut 4 bases from V and 3 bases from J; bases unmatched to any gene: 4. Germline-derived CDR1 and CDR2 are ENHRY and SYGVKD. CDR3 residues: CAISGPGQGTDTQYF. DNA of the CDR3: TGTGCCATCAGTGGACCGGGACAGGGGACAGATACGCAGTATTTT.

The genes are TRBV5-1 and TRBJ2-7, with D perhaps TRBD2 (10 bases). Trimming removed 4 bases at V and 1 base at J, with 30 bases between. The germline CDR1 and CDR2 sequences are SGHRS and YFSETQ. The CDR3 runs 20 residues. CDR3: CASSGGQGWGLARRSYEQYF. As DNA, the CDR3 is TGCGCCAGCAGCGGGGGACAGGGCTGGGGACTAGCGCGACGATCCTACGAGCAGTACTTC.

The chain couples TRBV27 to TRBJ1-2, with D perhaps matching TRBD1 (5 bases). V gave up 3 bases and J gave up 4 bases, with 21 bases separating them. The CDR3 consists of 17 residues. Germline V lookup: CDR1 MNHEY, CDR2 SMNVEV (reference sequence). The CDR3 nucleotides read TGTGCCAGCAGTTTTTATGGGGGGATGAGGAGTAGCTATGGCTACACCTTC. Its translation is CASSFYGGMRSSYGYTF.